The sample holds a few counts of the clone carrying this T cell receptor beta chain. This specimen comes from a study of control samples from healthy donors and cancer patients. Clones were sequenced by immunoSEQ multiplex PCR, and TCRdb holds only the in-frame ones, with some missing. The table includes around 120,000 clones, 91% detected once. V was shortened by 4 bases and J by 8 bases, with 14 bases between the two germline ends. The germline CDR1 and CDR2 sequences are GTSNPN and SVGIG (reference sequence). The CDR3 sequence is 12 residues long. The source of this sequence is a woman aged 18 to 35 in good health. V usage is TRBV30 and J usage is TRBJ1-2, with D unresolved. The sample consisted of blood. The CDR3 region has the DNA TGTGCCTGGAAGTCGGGCTATCAAGGCTACACCTTC. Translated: CAWKSGYQGYTF.